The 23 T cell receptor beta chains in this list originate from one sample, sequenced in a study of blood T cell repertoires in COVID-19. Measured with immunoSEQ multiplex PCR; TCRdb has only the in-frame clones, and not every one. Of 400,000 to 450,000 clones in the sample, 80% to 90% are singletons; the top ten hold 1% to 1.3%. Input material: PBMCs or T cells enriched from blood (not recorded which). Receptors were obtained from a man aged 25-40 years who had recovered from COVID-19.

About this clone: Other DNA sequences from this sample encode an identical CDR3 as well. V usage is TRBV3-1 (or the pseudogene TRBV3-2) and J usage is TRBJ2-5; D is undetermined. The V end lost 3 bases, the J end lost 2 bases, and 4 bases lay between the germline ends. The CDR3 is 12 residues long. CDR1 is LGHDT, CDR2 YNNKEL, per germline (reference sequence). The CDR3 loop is CASSHLQETQYF. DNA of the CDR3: TGTGCCAGCAGCCACCTACAAGAGACCCAGTACTTC.

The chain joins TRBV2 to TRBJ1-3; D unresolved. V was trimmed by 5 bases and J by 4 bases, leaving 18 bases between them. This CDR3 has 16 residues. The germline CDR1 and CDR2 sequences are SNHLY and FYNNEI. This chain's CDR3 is CASSLEGGLSGNTIYF. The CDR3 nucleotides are TGTGCCAGCAGTCTAGAGGGAGGGTTGTCCGGAAACACCATATATTTT.

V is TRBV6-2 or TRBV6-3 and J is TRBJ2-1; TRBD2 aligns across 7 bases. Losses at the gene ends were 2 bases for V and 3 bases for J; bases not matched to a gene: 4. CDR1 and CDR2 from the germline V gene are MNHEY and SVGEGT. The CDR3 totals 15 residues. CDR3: CASSYVPGGYNEQFF. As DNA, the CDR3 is TGTGCCAGCAGTTACGTACCGGGAGGCTACAATGAGCAGTTCTTC.

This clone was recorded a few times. CDR3 in DNA: TGCGCCAGCAGCCAAGGCTTTAGCGGGGCCTACGAGCAGTACTTC. Translating gives CASSQGFSGAYEQYF. The gene calls are TRBV4-1 and TRBJ2-7; 8 nucleotides line up with TRBD2. V gave up 1 base and J gave up 2 bases; unmatched junction bases: 4. The CDR3 spans 15 residues. The germline V gene has CDR1 MGHRA and CDR2 YSYEKL.

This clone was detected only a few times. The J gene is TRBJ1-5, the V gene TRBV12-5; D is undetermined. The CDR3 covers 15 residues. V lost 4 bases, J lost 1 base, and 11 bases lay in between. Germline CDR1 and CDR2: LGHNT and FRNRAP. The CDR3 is CASGSGVSSNQPQHF. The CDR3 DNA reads TGTGCTAGTGGTTCCGGGGTATCGAGCAATCAGCCCCAGCATTTT.

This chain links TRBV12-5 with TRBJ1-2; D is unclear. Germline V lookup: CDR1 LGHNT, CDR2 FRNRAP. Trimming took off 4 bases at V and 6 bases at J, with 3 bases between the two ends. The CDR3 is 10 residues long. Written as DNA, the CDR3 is TGTGCTAGTGGTTATAATGGCTACACCTTC. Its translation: CASGYNGYTF.

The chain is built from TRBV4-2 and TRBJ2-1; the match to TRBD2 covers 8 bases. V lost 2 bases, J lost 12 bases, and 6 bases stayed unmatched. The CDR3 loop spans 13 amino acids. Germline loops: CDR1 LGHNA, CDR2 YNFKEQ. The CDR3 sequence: CASSQSSREGQFF. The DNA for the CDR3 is TGTGCCAGCAGCCAATCTTCCCGGGAGGGGCAGTTCTTC.

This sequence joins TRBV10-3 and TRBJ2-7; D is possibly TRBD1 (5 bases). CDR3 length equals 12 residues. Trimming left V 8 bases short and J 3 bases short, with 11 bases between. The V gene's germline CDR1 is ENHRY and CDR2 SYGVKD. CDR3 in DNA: TGTGCCATCGCCCAGGGCAACTACGAGCAGTACTTC. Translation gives CAIAQGNYEQYF.

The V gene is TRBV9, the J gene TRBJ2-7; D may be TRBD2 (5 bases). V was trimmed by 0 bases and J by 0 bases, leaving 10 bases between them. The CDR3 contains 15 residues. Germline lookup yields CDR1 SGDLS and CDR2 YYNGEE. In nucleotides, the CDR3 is TGTGCCAGCAGCGTAGATCCGGGGAGCTCCTACGAGCAGTACTTC. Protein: CASSVDPGSSYEQYF.

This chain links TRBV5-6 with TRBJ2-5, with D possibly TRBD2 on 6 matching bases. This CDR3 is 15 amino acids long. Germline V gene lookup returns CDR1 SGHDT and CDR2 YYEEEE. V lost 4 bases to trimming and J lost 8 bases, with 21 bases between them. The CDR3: CASSPGGSGRDTQYF. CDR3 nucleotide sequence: TGTGCCAGCAGCCCCGGGGGTAGCGGCAGGGATACCCAGTACTTC.

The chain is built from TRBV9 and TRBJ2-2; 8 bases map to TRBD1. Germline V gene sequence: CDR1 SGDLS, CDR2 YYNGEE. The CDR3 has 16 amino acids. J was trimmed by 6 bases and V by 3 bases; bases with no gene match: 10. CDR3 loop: CASSATGQVTAGELFF. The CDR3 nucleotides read TGTGCCAGCAGCGCGACGGGACAGGTAACCGCCGGGGAGCTGTTTTTT.

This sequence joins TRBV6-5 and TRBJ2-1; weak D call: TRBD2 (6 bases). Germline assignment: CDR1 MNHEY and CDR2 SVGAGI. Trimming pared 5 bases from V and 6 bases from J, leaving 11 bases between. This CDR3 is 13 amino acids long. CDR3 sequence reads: CASSTGDFNEQFF. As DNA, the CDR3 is TGTGCCAGCAGTACGGGAGATTTCAATGAGCAGTTCTTC.

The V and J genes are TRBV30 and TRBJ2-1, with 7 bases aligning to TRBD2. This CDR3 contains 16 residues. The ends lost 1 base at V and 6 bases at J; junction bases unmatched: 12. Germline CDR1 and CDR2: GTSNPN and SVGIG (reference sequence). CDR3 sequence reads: CAWSDLLAGVSNEQFF. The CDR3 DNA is TGTGCCTGGAGTGACCTTCTCGCGGGAGTATCCAATGAGCAGTTCTTC.

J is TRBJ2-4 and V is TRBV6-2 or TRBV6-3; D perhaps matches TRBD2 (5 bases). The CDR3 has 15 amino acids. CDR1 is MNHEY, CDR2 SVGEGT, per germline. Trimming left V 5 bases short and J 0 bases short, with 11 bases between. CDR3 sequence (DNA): TGTGCCAGCAGTGCCGACGGGGAAGCCAAAAACATTCAGTACTTC. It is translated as CASSADGEAKNIQYF.

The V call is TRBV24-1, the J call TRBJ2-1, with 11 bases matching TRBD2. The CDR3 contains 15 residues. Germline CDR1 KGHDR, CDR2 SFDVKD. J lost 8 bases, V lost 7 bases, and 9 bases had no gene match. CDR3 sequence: CATSLTSGSWYEQFF. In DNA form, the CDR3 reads TGTGCCACCAGCCTTACTAGCGGGAGTTGGTATGAGCAGTTCTTC.

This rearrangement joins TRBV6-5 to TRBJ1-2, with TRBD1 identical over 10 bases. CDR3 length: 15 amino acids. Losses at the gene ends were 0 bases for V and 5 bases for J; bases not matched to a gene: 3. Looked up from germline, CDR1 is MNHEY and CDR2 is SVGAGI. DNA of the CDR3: TGTGCCAGCAGTTACTCGAGACAGGGGGCGTATGGCTACACCTTC. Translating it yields CASSYSRQGAYGYTF.

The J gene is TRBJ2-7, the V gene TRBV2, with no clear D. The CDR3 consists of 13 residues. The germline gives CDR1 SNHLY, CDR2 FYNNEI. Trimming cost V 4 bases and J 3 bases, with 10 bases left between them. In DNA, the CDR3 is TGTGCCAGCAGTGTGAAGCAGGTCTACGAGCAGTACTTC. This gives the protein CASSVKQVYEQYF.

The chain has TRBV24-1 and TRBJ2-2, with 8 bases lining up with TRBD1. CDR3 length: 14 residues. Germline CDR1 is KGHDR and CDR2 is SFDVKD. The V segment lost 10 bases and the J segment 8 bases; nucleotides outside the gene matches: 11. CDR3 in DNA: TGTGCCACGGCGGGGACAGGAACCCCTGGGGAGCTGTTTTTT. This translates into CATAGTGTPGELFF.

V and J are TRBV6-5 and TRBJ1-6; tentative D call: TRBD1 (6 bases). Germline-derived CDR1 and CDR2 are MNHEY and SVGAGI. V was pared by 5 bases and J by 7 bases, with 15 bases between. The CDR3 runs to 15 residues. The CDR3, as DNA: TGTGCCAGCAGTCCAGGGACACTACCCAATTCACCCCTCCACTTT. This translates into CASSPGTLPNSPLHF.

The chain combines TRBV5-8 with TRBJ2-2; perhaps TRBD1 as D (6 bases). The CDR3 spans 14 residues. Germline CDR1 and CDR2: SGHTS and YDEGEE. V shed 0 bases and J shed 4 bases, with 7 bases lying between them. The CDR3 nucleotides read TGTGCCAGCAGCTTGGGGGGGCTCACCGGGGAGCTGTTTTTT. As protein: CASSLGGLTGELFF.

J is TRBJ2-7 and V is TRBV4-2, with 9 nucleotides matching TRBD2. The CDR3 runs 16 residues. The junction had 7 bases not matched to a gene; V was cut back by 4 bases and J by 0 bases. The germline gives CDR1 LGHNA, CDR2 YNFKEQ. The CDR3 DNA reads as TGTGCCAGCAGCCCGTACTCTAGCGGGGTCTCCTACGAGCAGTACTTC. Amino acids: CASSPYSSGVSYEQYF.

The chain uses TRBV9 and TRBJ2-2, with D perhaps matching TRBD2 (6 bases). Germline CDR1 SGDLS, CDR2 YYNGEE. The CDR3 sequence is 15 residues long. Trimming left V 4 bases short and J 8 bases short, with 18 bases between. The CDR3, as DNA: TGTGCCAGCAGCCTAGAGGTAGTAGCGGCGGGGGAGCTGTTTTTT. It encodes CASSLEVVAAGELFF.

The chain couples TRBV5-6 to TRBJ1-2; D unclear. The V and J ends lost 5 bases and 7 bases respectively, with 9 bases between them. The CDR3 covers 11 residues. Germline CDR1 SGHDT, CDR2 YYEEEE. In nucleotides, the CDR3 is TGTGCCAGCAGTCTTGTGTCTGGCTACACCTTC. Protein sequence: CASSLVSGYTF.